A single sample gave rise to the 7 T cell receptor beta chains below, sequenced in a study of blood T cell repertoires in COVID-19. Clones were read by immunoSEQ multiplex PCR, and TCRdb kept only the in-frame ones, dropping some. Here the sample spans about 180,000 clones, about 82% being singletons. Material: PBMCs or T cells enriched from blood (not recorded which). The receptors derive from a young woman who had recovered from COVID-19.

The rearrangement uses TRBV14 and TRBJ1-2; 7 bases fit TRBD1. CDR3 length: 14 amino acids. The trim removed 4 bases at V and 4 bases at J, leaving 6 bases unmatched. CDR1 SGHDN and CDR2 FVKESK come from the germline V gene. The CDR3 DNA reads TGTGCCAGCAGCCCCCGGGACAGCTTCTATGGCTACACCTTC. Translated: CASSPRDSFYGYTF.

CDR3 residues: CASSLDLAGGRETQYF. In nucleotides, the CDR3 is TGTGCCAGCAGCTTGGATCTAGCGGGAGGGCGAGAGACCCAGTACTTC. This chain links TRBV5-4 with TRBJ2-5; 12 bases agree with TRBD2. CDR3 length: 16 residues. V lost 0 bases, J lost 4 bases, and 4 bases stayed unmatched. CDR1 SGHNT and CDR2 YYREEE come from the germline V gene (reference sequence). Supplemented by reference TRBV5-4 and TRBJ2-5, the full variable domain reads ETGVTQSPTHLIKTRGQQVTLRCSSQSGHNTVSWYQQALGQGPQFIFQYYREEENGRGNFPPRFSGLQFPNYSSELNVNALELDDSALYLCASSLDLAGGRETQYFGPGTRLLVL.

The rearrangement joins TRBV10-3 to TRBJ2-7; TRBD1 matches 10 bases. The J segment lost 2 bases and the V segment lost 3 bases, leaving 13 bases of the junction unmatched. The CDR3 loop spans 18 amino acids. CDR1 and CDR2 from the germline V gene are ENHRY and SYGVKD. CDR3 bases: TGTGCCATCAGTGATGTGGGGAGTGGGGACAGGGGACCCTACGAGCAGTACTTC. Encoded protein: CAISDVGSGDRGPYEQYF.

The rearrangement links TRBV9 to TRBJ2-1; the match to TRBD2 covers 11 bases. In germline, CDR1 is SGDLS, CDR2 YYNGEE. J gave up 6 bases and V 4 bases, and 6 bases lay outside the gene matches. The CDR3 totals 15 residues. CDR3 sequence reads: CASSLTSGSGNEQFF. Written as DNA, the CDR3 is TGTGCCAGCAGCCTTACTAGCGGGAGTGGCAATGAGCAGTTCTTC.

This sequence joins TRBV27 and TRBJ2-5; 9 nucleotides match TRBD2. Germline V gives CDR1 MNHEY, CDR2 SMNVEV (reference sequence). The CDR3 contains 15 residues. J gave up 5 bases and V 8 bases, and 12 bases lay outside the gene matches. This chain's CDR3 is CASHRGSGRRETQYF. DNA for the CDR3: TGTGCCAGCCATCGGGGTAGCGGGAGACGGGAGACCCAGTACTTC.

For this clone: The same CDR3 arises from other DNA sequences in this sample as well. The chain carries TRBV18 and TRBJ2-5, with TRBD1 matching over 8 bases. Germline V CDR1 and CDR2: KGHSH, LQKENI. V lost 3 bases, J lost 2 bases, and 2 bases stayed unmatched. This CDR3 has 14 residues. The CDR3 is CASSPGQGQETQYF. The CDR3 DNA is TGTGCCAGCTCACCCGGACAGGGACAAGAGACCCAGTACTTC.

This clone has a single count. The chain couples TRBV5-1 to TRBJ2-3, with 10 bases lining up with TRBD1. The CDR3 consists of 16 residues. The ends lost 4 bases at V and 7 bases at J; junction bases unmatched: 12. Germline V gives CDR1 SGHRS, CDR2 YFSETQ. The CDR3 DNA reads as TGCGCCAGCAGCATCGGGACAGGGGTTGTTTTTCATACGCAGTATTTT. Its protein product is CASSIGTGVVFHTQYF.